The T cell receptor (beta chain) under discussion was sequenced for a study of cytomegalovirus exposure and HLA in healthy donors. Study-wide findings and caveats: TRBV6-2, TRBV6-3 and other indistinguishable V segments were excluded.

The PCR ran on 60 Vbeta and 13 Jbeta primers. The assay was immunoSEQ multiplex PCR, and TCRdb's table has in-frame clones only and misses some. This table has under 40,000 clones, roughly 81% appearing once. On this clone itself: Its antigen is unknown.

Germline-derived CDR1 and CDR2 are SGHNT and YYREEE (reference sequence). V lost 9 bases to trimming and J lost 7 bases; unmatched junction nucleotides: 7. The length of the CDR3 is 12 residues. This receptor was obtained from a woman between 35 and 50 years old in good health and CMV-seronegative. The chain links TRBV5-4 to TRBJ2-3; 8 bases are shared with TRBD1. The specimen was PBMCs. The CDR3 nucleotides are TGTGCCACAGGACAGGGTAGTTATACGCAGTATTTT. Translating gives CATGQGSYTQYF.